This T cell receptor (beta chain) was identified in a study of blood T cell repertoires in COVID-19. Study in general: The United States, Italy and Spain supplied acute and convalescent COVID-19 samples. T cells, B-cell-depleted T cells, or PBMCs supplied cDNA or gDNA.

The V end was cut by 2 bases, the J end by 8 bases, with 9 bases between. The V gene's germline CDR1 is MNHEY and CDR2 SVGAGI. This CDR3 is 12 amino acids long. Under the authors' procedure: Amplified reference gene primers provided the basis for estimating nucleated cell counts. Sequencing used immunoSEQ multiplex PCR; TCRdb keeps in-frame clones, though not all of them. V, J and clone size are taken as reported in that table, and D and trimming were inferred from the DNA itself. The data contain fewer than 110,000 clones, approximately 86% of them seen just once; the ten biggest clones take up 3.5%.

This TCR was sampled from a human donor in a cohort sampled during active COVID-19. The chain carries TRBV6-5 and TRBJ1-1; D possibly corresponds to TRBD1 (5 bases). Input material: peripheral blood. The CDR3, as DNA: TGTGCCAGCAGTTACCGAAAGGGGGAAGCTTTCTTT. It encodes CASSYRKGEAFF.